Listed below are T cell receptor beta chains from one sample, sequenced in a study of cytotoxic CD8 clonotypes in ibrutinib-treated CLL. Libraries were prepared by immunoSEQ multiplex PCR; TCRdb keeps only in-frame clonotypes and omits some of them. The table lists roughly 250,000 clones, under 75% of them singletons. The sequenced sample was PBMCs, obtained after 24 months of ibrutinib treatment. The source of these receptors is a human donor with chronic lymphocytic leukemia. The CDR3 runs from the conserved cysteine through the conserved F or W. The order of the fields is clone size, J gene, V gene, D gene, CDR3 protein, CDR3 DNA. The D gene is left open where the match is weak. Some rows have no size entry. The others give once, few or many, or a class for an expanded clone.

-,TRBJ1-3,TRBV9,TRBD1,CASSVGGQLRGDTIYF,TGTGCCAGCAGCGTAGGGGGACAGCTCCGAGGCGACACCATATATTTT
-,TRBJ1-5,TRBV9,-,CASSVAVENQPQHF,TGTGCCAGCAGCGTAGCGGTGGAGAATCAGCCCCAGCATTTT
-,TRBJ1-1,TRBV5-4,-,CASSLEPGRANTEAFF,TGTGCCAGCAGCTTGGAACCGGGTAGGGCGAACACTGAAGCTTTCTTT
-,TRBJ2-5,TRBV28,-,CASSVNFRTQYF,TGTGCCAGCAGCGTTAATTTCCGGACCCAGTACTTC
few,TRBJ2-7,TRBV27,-,CASNSGAIGEQYF,TGTGCCAGCAATTCAGGGGCGATAGGCGAGCAGTACTTC
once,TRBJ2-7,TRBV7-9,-,CASSTEFGGNEQYF,TGTGCCAGCAGCACAGAGTTTGGGGGCAACGAGCAGTACTTC
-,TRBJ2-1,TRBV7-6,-,CASSSPLRGDYNEQFF,TGTGCCAGCAGCTCTCCCCTAAGGGGGGATTACAATGAGCAGTTCTTC
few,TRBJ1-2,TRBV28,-,CASSLGVEISGYGYTF,TGTGCCAGCAGTTTGGGGGTAGAGATTTCGGGCTATGGCTACACCTTC
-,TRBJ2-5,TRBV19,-,CASSINSKGTQYF,TGTGCCAGTAGTATAAACAGCAAAGGGACCCAGTACTTC
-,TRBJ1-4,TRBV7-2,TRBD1,CASSLIGSGGNEKLFF,TGTGCCAGCAGCTTAATAGGTTCAGGGGGGAACGAAAAACTGTTTTTT